Presented here are 9 T cell receptor beta chains from one specimen sequenced in a study of chemoradiotherapy in HPV16-positive cancers. Libraries were prepared by immunoSEQ multiplex PCR; TCRdb keeps only in-frame clonotypes and omits some of them. Of about 39,000 clones listed, roughly 77% were seen once; the top ten hold about 5%. The specimen comprised blood, sampled from a patient who underwent chemoradiotherapy. Receptors were obtained from a human donor with HPV-associated anogenital cancer.

The chain recombines TRBV10-3 with TRBJ2-3; 14 nucleotides line up with TRBD2. The CDR3 length is 15 residues. Germline assignment: CDR1 ENHRY and CDR2 SYGVKD. V lost 6 bases to trimming and J lost 6 bases; unmatched junction nucleotides: 5. As DNA, the CDR3 is TGTGCCATCAGCCGACTAGCGGGGGGGGAGGATACGCAGTATTTT. It specifies CAISRLAGGEDTQYF.

The chain has TRBV27 and TRBJ2-5, with 8 bases fitting TRBD1. The CDR3 contains 15 residues. The V gene's germline CDR1 is MNHEY and CDR2 SMNVEV (reference sequence). The V and J ends lost 1 base and 2 bases, in that order; junction bases with no gene match: 3. This chain's CDR3 is CASSLLGTGQETQYF. CDR3 coding DNA: TGTGCCAGCAGTTTATTAGGGACAGGACAAGAGACCCAGTACTTC.

The V gene is TRBV19, the J gene TRBJ2-7, with D perhaps given as TRBD1 or TRBD2 (5 bases each). Per the germline V gene, CDR1 is LNHDA and CDR2 is SQIVND (reference sequence). Trimming took 5 bases from V and 6 from J, leaving 14 bases between them. The CDR3 runs 13 residues. This chain's CDR3 is CASSGGSRFEQYF. CDR3 coding DNA: TGTGCCAGTAGTGGGGGATCAAGGTTCGAGCAGTACTTC.

The chain recombines TRBV29-1 with TRBJ2-7; no definite D call. Germline CDR1 reads SQVTM; CDR2 reads ANQGSEA. The germline V and J ends were trimmed by 6 bases and 1 base, with 13 bases remaining between them. This CDR3 is 13 amino acids long. CDR3 sequence: CSVLDGGSYEQYF. The CDR3, as DNA: TGCAGCGTCCTGGATGGCGGATCCTACGAGCAGTACTTC.

CDR3 region: CASSFDRGKVNTEAFF. The DNA for the CDR3 is TGTGCCAGCAGCTTCGACAGGGGAAAAGTGAACACTGAAGCTTTCTTT. V usage is TRBV5-6 and J usage is TRBJ1-1, with TRBD1 matching over 8 bases. V shed 2 bases, J shed 0 bases, and the junction held 6 bases outside the gene matches. The CDR3 covers 16 residues. CDR1 SGHDT and CDR2 YYEEEE come from the germline V gene.

This clone showed up just a few times. The V gene is TRBV27, the J gene TRBJ1-5; D may be TRBD1 (5 bases). The germline V gene has CDR1 MNHEY and CDR2 SMNVEV (reference sequence). V was shortened by 5 bases and J by 7 bases, with 12 bases between the two germline ends. CDR3 length equals 13 residues. The CDR3 coding sequence is TGTGCCAGCAGTGGGGGTCCGTGGCAGCCCCAGCATTTT. As protein: CASSGGPWQPQHF.

As to this clone: The sample contains more than one DNA sequence encoding this CDR3. The chain's CDR3 is CASSLRETQYF. The CDR3 DNA reads as TGCGCCAGCAGCTTGAGGGAGACCCAGTACTTC. This chain connects TRBV5-1 to TRBJ2-5; no firm D call. The CDR3 has 11 amino acids. Trimming pared 1 base from V and 5 bases from J, leaving 3 bases between. From germline, CDR1 is SGHRS and CDR2 YFSETQ.

This chain joins TRBV4-3 and TRBJ1-2, with 8 positions matching TRBD1. The germline CDR1 and CDR2 sequences are LGHNA and YSLEER. This CDR3 is built from 17 residues. The trim removed 1 base at V and 4 bases at J, leaving 11 bases unmatched. CDR3 amino acids: CASSQAPRTGWSYGYTF. The CDR3 coding sequence is TGCGCCAGCAGCCAAGCCCCCCGGACAGGGTGGAGCTATGGCTACACCTTC.

The gene calls are TRBV6-6 and TRBJ1-1; possibly TRBD1 for D (5 bases). The CDR3 is 14 amino acids. Trimming shortened V by 0 bases and J by 0 bases, and 5 bases separated the two germline ends. The V gene's germline CDR1 is MNHNY and CDR2 SVGAGI (reference sequence). As DNA, the CDR3 is TGTGCCAGCAGTTACTCGGGACTGAACACTGAAGCTTTCTTT. This sequence encodes CASSYSGLNTEAFF.